This TCR beta chain was identified in a study of T cell responses to AZD1222 COVID-19 vaccine. Study-level points and caveats: In a largely white British group with more females than males, clonal diversity was possibly underestimated. Unmutated regions of variants are reportedly targeted by nearly half of spike-specific TCRs. All repertoire sampling was performed exclusively after the peak T cell response. The breadth and depth of Spike-specific TCRs increased once two AZD1222 doses had been given.

Of note for this clone: Its antigen is currently unknown.

Here immunoSEQ multiplex PCR was the method, and the copy in TCRdb shows in-frame clones only, minus some. The top ten clones hold around 4.5% of a sample with about 160,000 clones, roughly 90% of them seen once. This CDR3 is built from 11 residues. V shed 3 bases and J shed 8 bases, with 10 bases lying between them. Germline V CDR1 and CDR2: DFQATT, SNEGSKA (reference sequence). The source of this sequence is an adult who received the AZD1222 COVID-19 vaccine. This chain links TRBV20-1 with TRBJ1-1; D is undetermined. Sequencing was performed on peripheral blood, taken 28 days after the second AZD1222 dose. Written as DNA, the CDR3 is TGCAGTGCTAGGCTGATGGAGGAAGCTTTCTTT. It translates to CSARLMEEAFF.